This T cell receptor (beta chain) is drawn from a study of blood T cell repertoires in COVID-19. Background on the study: The United States, Italy and Spain supplied acute and convalescent COVID-19 samples. T cells, B-cell-depleted T cells, or PBMCs supplied cDNA or gDNA.

Trimming took off 5 bases at V and 3 bases at J, with 23 bases between the two ends. Germline V gene sequence: CDR1 SGHTA, CDR2 FQGNSA. The CDR3 is 17 amino acids. Participants had their cohort set by participant-reported clinical history. Symptom resolution, clearance, or two negative PCRs marked the recovered donors of Cohort 3. Method: immunoSEQ multiplex PCR; TCRdb's copy keeps in-frame clones and lacks some. The table lists hundreds of thousands of clones, 87% of them singletons, with more than 0.8% in the top ten. This clone was detected only a few times. Sequenced sample: PBMCs or T cells enriched from blood (not recorded which). The clonotype was recovered from a woman in her twenties or thirties who had recovered from COVID-19. This rearrangement joins TRBV7-2 to TRBJ2-7; D not resolved. Here the CDR3 DNA reads TGTGCCAGCAGCCCCAGCCCCGCAGGCTTAGTCTTCTACGAGCAGTACTTC. Translated: CASSPSPAGLVFYEQYF.